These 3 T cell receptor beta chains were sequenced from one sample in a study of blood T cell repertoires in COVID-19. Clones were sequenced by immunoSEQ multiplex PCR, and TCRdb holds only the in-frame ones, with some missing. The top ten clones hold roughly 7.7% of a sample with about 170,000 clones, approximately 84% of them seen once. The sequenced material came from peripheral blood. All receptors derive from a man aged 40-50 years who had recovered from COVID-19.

The CDR3 DNA is TGTGCCAGCAGCCTGGCCACCGGGGAAAAACTGTTTTTT. Translation gives CASSLATGEKLFF. V is TRBV3-1 (or the pseudogene TRBV3-2) and J is TRBJ1-4; D uncertain. CDR1 and CDR2 (germline): LGHDT, YNNKEL (reference sequence). The CDR3 loop spans 13 amino acids. V was shortened by 4 bases and J by 8 bases, with 11 bases between the two germline ends.

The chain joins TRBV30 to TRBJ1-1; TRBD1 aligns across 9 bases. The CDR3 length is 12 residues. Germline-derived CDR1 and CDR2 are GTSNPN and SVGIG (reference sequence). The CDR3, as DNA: TGTGTCTCCACGGGACAGGGTCCTGAAGCTTTCTTT. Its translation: CVSTGQGPEAFF.

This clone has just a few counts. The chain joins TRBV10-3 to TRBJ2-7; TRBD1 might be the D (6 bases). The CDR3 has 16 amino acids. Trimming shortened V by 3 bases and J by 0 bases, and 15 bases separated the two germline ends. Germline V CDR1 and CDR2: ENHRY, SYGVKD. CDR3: CAISDPGTDSSYEQYF. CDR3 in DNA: TGTGCCATCAGTGACCCCGGGACGGACAGCTCCTACGAGCAGTACTTC.